The 26 T cell receptor beta chains given below trace back to one sample, sequenced in a study of shared clonotypes between healthy human individuals. Naive CD8 cells lacked CD45RO, underwent positive selection for CCR7 and left out terminally differentiated effector memory CD45RA+ cells. The assay was immunoSEQ multiplex PCR, and TCRdb's table has in-frame clones only and misses some. The table has about 2.1 million clones, roughly 93% seen once. The sample consisted of naive CD8+ T cells from PBMCs. The receptors were sampled from a man younger than 35 in good health. Some clones in this sample may be carry-over from other donors' samples.

The V and J genes are TRBV27 and TRBJ2-2, with TRBD1 matching over 7 bases. Germline values: CDR1 MNHEY, CDR2 SMNVEV (reference sequence). There are 14 residues in the CDR3. V was clipped by 6 bases and J by 1 base; unmatched bases: 2. In DNA form, the CDR3 reads TGTGCCAGCAGGGGACAGATGAACACCGGGGAGCTGTTTTTT. Residues: CASRGQMNTGELFF.

Here the CDR3 reads CASSIVRPGTMSNQPQHF. Written as DNA, the CDR3 is TGTGCCAGTAGTATAGTTCGGCCGGGAACTATGTCCAATCAGCCCCAGCATTTT. The chain is built from TRBV19 and TRBJ1-5; the D is unclear. The CDR3 is 18 residues long. The germline gives CDR1 LNHDA, CDR2 SQIVND (reference sequence). V was shortened by 1 base and J by 3 bases, with 19 bases between the two germline ends. The variable domain in full, with the rest retrieved from reference TRBV19 and TRBJ1-5, is DGGITQSPKYLFRKEGQNVTLSCEQNLNHDAMYWYRQDPGQGLRLIYYSQIVNDFQKGDIAEGYSVSREKKESFPLTVTSAQKNPTAFYLCASSIVRPGTMSNQPQHFGDGTRLSIL.

Comment on this clone: This sample includes further DNA sequences coding for the same CDR3. The chain joins TRBV28 to TRBJ2-7, with 8 nucleotides matching TRBD2. The CDR3 length is 14 residues. Per germline, CDR1 MDHEN and CDR2 SYDVKM. Trimming took 3 bases from V and 3 from J; bases not matched to a gene: 4. The CDR3 spells CASSFGLAGYEQYF. The CDR3 coding sequence is TGTGCCAGCAGTTTTGGCCTAGCGGGCTACGAGCAGTACTTC.

In regard to this clone: The sample contains more than one DNA sequence encoding this CDR3. The V gene is TRBV27, the J gene TRBJ1-1; no firm D call. The V gene's germline CDR1 is MNHEY and CDR2 SMNVEV (reference sequence). The CDR3 covers 11 residues. The ends were cut back, 7 bases at V and 4 bases at J, with 7 bases in the middle. The CDR3, as DNA: TGTGCCAGCACCTCAGGCACTGAAGCTTTCTTT. Protein product: CASTSGTEAFF.

This chain joins TRBV11-2 and TRBJ2-7; D call uncertain. The CDR3 covers 14 residues. From germline, CDR1 is SGHAT and CDR2 FQNNGV. V was trimmed by 1 base and J by 4 bases, leaving 11 bases between them. CDR3: CASSLGNVGYEQYF. CDR3 nucleotide sequence: TGTGCCAGCAGCTTAGGAAATGTGGGGTACGAGCAGTACTTC.

The V gene is TRBV27, the J gene TRBJ1-3; TRBD1 matches at 9 bases. V shed 5 bases, J shed 3 bases, and the junction held 8 bases outside the gene matches. The germline gives CDR1 MNHEY, CDR2 SMNVEV (reference sequence). The CDR3 consists of 16 residues. The CDR3 DNA follows: TGTGCCAGCAGTCCCTACAGGGGGCGGAGTGGAAACACCATATATTTT. Its translation: CASSPYRGRSGNTIYF.

The chain joins TRBV11-3 to TRBJ2-5, with 13 bases fitting TRBD2. CDR1 is SGHNT, CDR2 YENEEA, per germline. The CDR3 totals 16 residues. The V segment lost 4 bases and the J segment 1 base; nucleotides outside the gene matches: 3. CDR3 DNA sequence: TGTGCCAGCAGCTCTGGGACTAGCGGGACCCAAGAGACCCAGTACTTC. Protein sequence: CASSSGTSGTQETQYF.

The DNA of the CDR3 is TGTGCCAGCAGTGACCTGGACGACTCTGGAAACACCATATATTTT. Its protein product is CASSDLDDSGNTIYF. This chain links TRBV25-1 with TRBJ1-3, with no clear D. The CDR3 runs 15 residues. Germline CDR1 MGHDK, CDR2 SYGVNS. Trimming stripped 3 bases from V and 0 bases from J, with 9 bases between. Full variable domain (missing parts from reference TRBV25-1 and TRBJ1-3): EADIYQTPRYLVIGTGKKITLECSQTMGHDKMYWYQQDPGMELHLIHYSYGVNSTEKGDLSSESTVSRIRTEHFPLTLESARPSHTSQYLCASSDLDDSGNTIYFGEGSWLTVV.

The gene calls are TRBV9 and TRBJ2-3; 7 bases agree with TRBD2. Germline V gives CDR1 SGDLS, CDR2 YYNGEE. Trimming cost V 3 bases and J 0 bases; bases outside gene matches: 13. This CDR3 is built from 18 residues. CDR3 amino acids: CASSETSGRWTSTDTQYF. CDR3 coding DNA: TGTGCCAGCAGCGAAACTTCCGGGAGGTGGACTAGCACAGATACGCAGTATTTT.

The V call is TRBV5-4, the J call TRBJ1-2; tentative D call: TRBD1 (6 bases). CDR1 is SGHNT and CDR2 is YYREEE in the germline V gene (reference sequence). The CDR3 is 14 residues long. V gave up 0 bases and J gave up 4 bases, with 10 bases separating them. CDR3 DNA: TGTGCCAGCAGCTTGGAAAGAGGGGGCTATGGCTACACCTTC. It encodes CASSLERGGYGYTF.

The CDR3, as DNA: TGTGCCAGCTCACTGGGACTAGCGCTGGAGACCCAGTACTTC. Protein product: CASSLGLALETQYF. J is TRBJ2-5 and V is TRBV18; TRBD2 matches at 10 bases. Germline lookup yields CDR1 KGHSH and CDR2 LQKENI. This CDR3 is 14 amino acids long. V trimming: 4 bases; J trimming: 5 bases; junction bases outside the gene matches: 4.

Remarks on this clone: The same CDR3 is also encoded by other DNA sequences in this sample. The chain employs TRBV27 and TRBJ2-7, with 15 positions matching TRBD2. The CDR3 sequence is 17 residues long. V shed 2 bases and J 2 bases; nucleotides not matched to a gene: 4. Germline-derived CDR1 and CDR2 are MNHEY and SMNVEV (reference sequence). The CDR3 DNA is TGTGCCAGCAGTTTACCCGGGACTAGCGGGAGGCCCTACGAGCAGTACTTC. Its translation: CASSLPGTSGRPYEQYF.

This clone was seen a single time. This chain uses TRBV28 with TRBJ2-1; D not certain. Germline values: CDR1 MDHEN, CDR2 SYDVKM. V lost 2 bases to trimming and J lost 9 bases, with 17 bases between them. CDR3 length: 15 residues. CDR3 protein: CASSLPSTLSGEQFF. The CDR3, as DNA: TGTGCCAGCAGTTTACCCTCCACCTTATCGGGTGAGCAGTTCTTC. The variable domain in full, with the rest retrieved from reference TRBV28 and TRBJ2-1, is DVKVTQSSRYLVKRTGEKVFLECVQDMDHENMFWYRQDPGLGLRLIYFSYDVKMKEKGDIPEGYSVSREKKERFSLILESASTNQTSMYLCASSLPSTLSGEQFFGPGTRLTVL.

The rearrangement joins TRBV4-1 to TRBJ2-7; TRBD2 might be the D (5 bases). Germline values: CDR1 MGHRA, CDR2 YSYEKL. CDR3 size: 15 residues. V was trimmed by 4 bases and J by 0 bases, leaving 13 bases between them. The CDR3 DNA sequence: TGCGCCAGCAGCCCGGTCGGGGAAGGCTCCTACGAGCAGTACTTC. Its protein is CASSPVGEGSYEQYF.

The V gene is TRBV27, the J gene TRBJ2-7; D perhaps matches TRBD2 (5 bases). The CDR3 contains 14 residues. V was shortened by 8 bases and J by 5 bases, with 19 bases between the two germline ends. The V gene's germline CDR1 is MNHEY and CDR2 SMNVEV (reference sequence). CDR3 bases: TGTGCCAGCGGCGGGTCTTTACAGAGGCACGAGCAGTACTTC. This gives the protein CASGGSLQRHEQYF.

Written as DNA, the CDR3 is TGTGCCAGCAGCTCCAGGGGGCGCGGCACTGAAGCTTTCTTT. Translating gives CASSSRGRGTEAFF. The chain combines TRBV28 with TRBJ1-1; 8 nucleotides match TRBD1. The V gene end was trimmed by 6 bases and the J gene end by 4 bases; junction bases not matched to a gene: 7. The CDR3 extends over 14 amino acids. Germline loops: CDR1 MDHEN, CDR2 SYDVKM. Based on the CDR3 plus reference TRBV28 and TRBJ1-1, the full variable domain is DVKVTQSSRYLVKRTGEKVFLECVQDMDHENMFWYRQDPGLGLRLIYFSYDVKMKEKGDIPEGYSVSREKKERFSLILESASTNQTSMYLCASSSRGRGTEAFFGQGTRLTVV.

The gene calls are TRBV27 and TRBJ2-1; D unresolved. This CDR3 has 14 amino acids. From germline, CDR1 is MNHEY and CDR2 SMNVEV (reference sequence). V gave up 10 bases and J gave up 0 bases, with 13 bases separating them. CDR3 DNA: TGTGCCACCAGCCGGATGAGCTCCTACAATGAGCAGTTCTTC. Protein: CATSRMSSYNEQFF.

The V gene is TRBV7-8, the J gene TRBJ1-2; the match to TRBD1 covers 9 bases. This CDR3 contains 15 residues. The V segment lost 4 bases and the J segment 5 bases; nucleotides outside the gene matches: 8. In germline, CDR1 is SGHVS, CDR2 FQNEAQ. The CDR3 loop reads CASSSPGTGFYGYTF. CDR3 in DNA: TGTGCCAGCAGCTCACCCGGGACAGGGTTTTATGGCTACACCTTC. The full variable domain, completed using reference TRBV7-8 and TRBJ1-2, is GAGVSQSPRYKVAKRGQDVALRCDPISGHVSLFWYQQALGQGPEFLTYFQNEAQLDKSGLPSDRFFAERPEGSVSTLKIQRTQQEDSAVYLCASSSPGTGFYGYTFGSGTRLTVV.

V is TRBV28 and J is TRBJ1-5; 7 bases fit TRBD1. With 5 bases clipped from V and 0 bases from J, the junction kept 4 bases outside the gene matches. CDR1 is MDHEN and CDR2 is SYDVKM in the germline V gene. The CDR3 covers 15 residues. The DNA of the CDR3 is TGTGCCAGCAGTAGACGACAGGGTAGCAATCAGCCCCAGCATTTT. This encodes CASSRRQGSNQPQHF.

The V call is TRBV7-9, the J call TRBJ2-7; D is possibly TRBD1 (5 bases). There are 14 residues in the CDR3. Germline V CDR1 and CDR2: SEHNR, FQNEAQ (reference sequence). V lost 4 bases and J 2 bases, leaving 12 bases between the germline ends. Here the CDR3 DNA reads TGTGCCAGCAGCTCGCTAGACAGTCCCTACGAGCAGTACTTC. This sequence encodes CASSSLDSPYEQYF. The variable domain in full, with the rest retrieved from reference TRBV7-9 and TRBJ2-7, is DTGVSQNPRHKITKRGQNVTFRCDPISEHNRLYWYRQTLGQGPEFLTYFQNEAQLEKSRLLSDRFSAERPKGSFSTLEIQRTEQGDSAMYLCASSSLDSPYEQYFGPGTRLTVT.

The chain links TRBV14 to TRBJ2-7, with D hard to call. The germline V and J ends were trimmed by 6 bases and 3 bases, with 12 bases remaining between them. Germline assignment: CDR1 SGHDN and CDR2 FVKESK. The CDR3 is 13 residues long. The CDR3 DNA follows: TGTGCCAGCAGTCTGACGGATGACTACGAGCAGTACTTC. This gives the protein CASSLTDDYEQYF.

The genes are TRBV9 and TRBJ1-3; D uncertain. The germline V and J ends were trimmed by 3 bases and 2 bases, with 9 bases remaining between them. Germline V lookup: CDR1 SGDLS, CDR2 YYNGEE. The CDR3 is 14 residues long. The CDR3 DNA follows: TGTGCCAGCAGCGCGTATTCCACTGGAAACACCATATATTTT. Its translation: CASSAYSTGNTIYF.

The rearrangement joins TRBV7-9 to TRBJ1-4, with unresolved D. CDR3 length equals 16 residues. Deletions cut 1 base from V and 5 bases from J, with 14 bases between. Germline V gene lookup returns CDR1 SEHNR and CDR2 FQNEAQ (reference sequence). CDR3 bases: TGTGCCAGCAGCTTAGGGGCAGGAGGCCTCAATGAAAAACTGTTTTTT. Translating it yields CASSLGAGGLNEKLFF. Full variable domain (rest looked up from reference TRBV7-9 and TRBJ1-4): DTGVSQNPRHKITKRGQNVTFRCDPISEHNRLYWYRQTLGQGPEFLTYFQNEAQLEKSRLLSDRFSAERPKGSFSTLEIQRTEQGDSAMYLCASSLGAGGLNEKLFFGSGTQLSVL.

The V and J genes are TRBV4-1 and TRBJ2-1, with 11 bases that match TRBD1. Germline V lookup: CDR1 MGHRA, CDR2 YSYEKL. Trimming at V came to 6 bases and at J to 8 bases, leaving 6 bases not matched to a gene. This CDR3 has 14 residues. CDR3 loop: CASSWDRGSDEQFF. For the CDR3, the DNA is TGCGCCAGCAGTTGGGACAGGGGGAGCGATGAGCAGTTCTTC.

V is TRBV5-1 and J is TRBJ2-3, with a possible D match to TRBD2 (6 bases). Deletions cut 4 bases from V and 1 base from J, with 13 bases between. Germline V gives CDR1 SGHRS, CDR2 YFSETQ. The CDR3 spans 15 residues. CDR3 loop: CASSGALARTDTQYF. The CDR3 DNA sequence: TGCGCCAGCAGCGGAGCCCTAGCGCGCACAGATACGCAGTATTTT.

CDR3 in DNA: TGTGCCACTCCCGGGACAGGGGTGGGCAGCAACGCCACTGAAGCTTTCTTT. The encoded protein is CATPGTGVGSNATEAFF. The rearrangement uses TRBV21-1 and TRBJ1-1; the table's D call of TRBD1 was not tested on the DNA. TRBV21-1 is described as a pseudogene. The CDR3 has 17 amino acids.